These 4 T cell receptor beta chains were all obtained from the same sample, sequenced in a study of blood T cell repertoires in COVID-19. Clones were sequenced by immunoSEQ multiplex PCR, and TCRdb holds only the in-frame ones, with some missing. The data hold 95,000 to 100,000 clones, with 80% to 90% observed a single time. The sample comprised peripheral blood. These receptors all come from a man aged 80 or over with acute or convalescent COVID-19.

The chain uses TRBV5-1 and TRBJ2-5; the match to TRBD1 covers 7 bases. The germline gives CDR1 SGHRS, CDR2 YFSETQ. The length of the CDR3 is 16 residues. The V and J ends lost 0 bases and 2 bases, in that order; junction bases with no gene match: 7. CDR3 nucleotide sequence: TGCGCCAGCAGCTTGGAAGGGGGCTCGGGACAAGAGACCCAGTACTTC. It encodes CASSLEGGSGQETQYF.

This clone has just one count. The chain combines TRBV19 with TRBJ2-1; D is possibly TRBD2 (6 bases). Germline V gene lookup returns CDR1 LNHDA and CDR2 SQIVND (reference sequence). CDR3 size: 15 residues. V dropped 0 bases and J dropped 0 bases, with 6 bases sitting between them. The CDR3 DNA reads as TGTGCCAGTAGTATAGACGGGAGCTCCTACAATGAGCAGTTCTTC. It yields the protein CASSIDGSSYNEQFF. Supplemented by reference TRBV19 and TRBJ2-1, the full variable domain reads DGGITQSPKYLFRKEGQNVTLSCEQNLNHDAMYWYRQDPGQGLRLIYYSQIVNDFQKGDIAEGYSVSREKKESFPLTVTSAQKNPTAFYLCASSIDGSSYNEQFFGPGTRLTVL.

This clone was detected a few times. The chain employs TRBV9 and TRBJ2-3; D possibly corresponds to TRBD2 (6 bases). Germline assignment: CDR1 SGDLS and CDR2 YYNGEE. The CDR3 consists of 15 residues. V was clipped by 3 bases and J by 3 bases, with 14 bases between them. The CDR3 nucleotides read TGTGCCAGCAGCGGCGGTGGGGGGTGGACAGATACGCAGTATTTT. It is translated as CASSGGGGWTDTQYF.

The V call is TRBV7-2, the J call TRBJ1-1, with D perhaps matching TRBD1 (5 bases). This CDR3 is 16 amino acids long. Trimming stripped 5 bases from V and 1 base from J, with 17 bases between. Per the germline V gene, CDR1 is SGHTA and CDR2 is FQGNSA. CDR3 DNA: TGTGCCAGCAGCGTAGACGGGGGAGAGGGGAACACTGAAGCTTTCTTT. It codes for CASSVDGGEGNTEAFF.